This T cell receptor (beta chain) was profiled in a study of T cell responses to AZD1222 COVID-19 vaccine. Study-level findings and limits: After the peak T cell response, and only then, were repertoires sampled.

CDR3 length equals 15 residues. Trimming cost V 6 bases and J 3 bases, with 17 bases left between them. Germline-derived CDR1 and CDR2 are MNHEY and SVGAGI. This table comes from immunoSEQ multiplex PCR, and its TCRdb copy is limited to in-frame clones, with some not included. This table has roughly 160,000 clones, around 87% appearing once. In regard to this clone: Its target is unknown.

The clonotype was recovered from an adult who received the AZD1222 COVID-19 vaccine. The chain employs TRBV6-5 and TRBJ1-1; TRBD1 might be the D (6 bases). Here the sequenced sample was peripheral blood, taken 28 days after the second AZD1222 dose. CDR3 residues: CASSPPAGEDTEAFF. DNA for the CDR3: TGTGCCAGCAGCCCCCCTGCAGGGGAGGACACTGAAGCTTTCTTT.